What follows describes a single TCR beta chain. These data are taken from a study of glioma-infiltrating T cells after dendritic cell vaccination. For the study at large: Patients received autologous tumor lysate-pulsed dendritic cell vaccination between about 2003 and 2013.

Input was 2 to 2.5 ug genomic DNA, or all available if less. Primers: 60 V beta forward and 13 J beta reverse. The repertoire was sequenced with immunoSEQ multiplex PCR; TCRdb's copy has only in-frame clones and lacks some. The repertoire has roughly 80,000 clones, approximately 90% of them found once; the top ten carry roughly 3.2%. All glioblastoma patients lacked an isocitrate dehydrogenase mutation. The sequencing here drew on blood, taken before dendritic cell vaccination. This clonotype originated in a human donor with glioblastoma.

As DNA, the CDR3 is TGTGCCAGCAGCCTACAAAGAGCGGGAGGGTCCTACGAGCAGTACTTC. It codes for CASSLQRAGGSYEQYF. The V call is TRBV7-8, the J call TRBJ2-7; 10 bases match TRBD2. Germline trimming cut 5 bases from V and 1 base from J; bases unmatched to any gene: 8. Germline V gene data show CDR1 as SGHVS and CDR2 as FQNEAQ. The CDR3 consists of 16 residues.